This TCR beta chain was captured in a study of shared clonotypes between healthy human individuals. All of the donors resided in Nashville, Tennessee, and each was a Caucasian adult. Assay execution took place at the deep level. How the authors handled the data: From ImmunoSEQ came sequences covering only the junction and carrying no quality scores, so filtering differed. Assay: immunoSEQ multiplex PCR; the TCRdb copy retains only in-frame clones and omits some. The DNA gave D and trimming, while V, J and clone size come from that table. Of 450,000 to 550,000 clones listed, more than 65% are singletons. There are a few counts of this clone. Input material: PBMCs. The TCR was taken from a woman aged 40 to 50 in good health. Some clones in this sample may be carry-over from other donors' samples.

The chain's CDR3 is CASSPLAGGSYEQYF. CDR3 coding DNA: TGTGCCAGCAGTCCACTAGCGGGAGGCTCCTACGAGCAGTACTTC. J is TRBJ2-7 and V is TRBV28; 12 bases map to TRBD2. The CDR3 length is 15 residues. Germline-derived CDR1 and CDR2 are MDHEN and SYDVKM. Unmatched junction bases numbered 2, after V lost 5 bases and J lost 0 bases.